This T cell receptor beta chain was captured by sequencing in a study of T cells in Graves' hyperthyroidism and ophthalmopathy. Study-level findings and limits: Separation of ophthalmopathy from stable hyperthyroidism was achieved by a 13 V-J model. Most thyroid-expanded clonotypes above 0.001 were also found in blood.

Template material for amplifying TCR beta CDR3 regions consisted of RNA transcripts. HTBI primers were used for first-round RT-PCR of the TCR CDR3. Via MiXCR, TCRdb re-called the multiplex PCR reads, giving one row per CDR3 protein. The sample includes around 690,000 distinct CDR3 sequences, about a fifth seen only once; the top ten take about 35%. This clonotype was recorded at least ten times. The target antigen is unknown. The cohort's ophthalmopathy patients, a group with duration under 3 months, had a Clinical Activity Score of at least 3 and a NOSPECS grade of at least 4. Sample: blood. The receptor's source is a man aged 30 to 45 with Graves' ophthalmopathy.

Written as DNA, the CDR3 is TGTGCCAGCATCCCAGCGGCCTTCCCTAACACTGAAGCTTTCTTT. Translation gives CASIPAAFPNTEAFF. The chain uses TRBV12-3 or TRBV12-4 and TRBJ1-1, with no clear D. Trimming removed 7 bases from V and 2 bases from J, with 17 bases in between. The CDR3 spans 15 residues.